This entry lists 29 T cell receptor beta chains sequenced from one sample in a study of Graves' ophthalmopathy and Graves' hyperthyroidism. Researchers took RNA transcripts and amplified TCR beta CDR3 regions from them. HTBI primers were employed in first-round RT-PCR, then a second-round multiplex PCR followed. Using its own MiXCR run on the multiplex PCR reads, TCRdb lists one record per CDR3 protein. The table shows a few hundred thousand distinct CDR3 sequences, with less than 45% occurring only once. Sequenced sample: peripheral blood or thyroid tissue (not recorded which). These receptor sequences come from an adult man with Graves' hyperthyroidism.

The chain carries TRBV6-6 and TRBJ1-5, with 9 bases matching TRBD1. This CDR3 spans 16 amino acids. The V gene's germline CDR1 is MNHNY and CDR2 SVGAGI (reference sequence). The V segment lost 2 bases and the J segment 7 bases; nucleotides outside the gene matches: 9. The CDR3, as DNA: TGTGCCAGCAGTTACGCCCGGACAGGGGTTGAGCAGCCCCAGCATTTT. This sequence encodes CASSYARTGVEQPQHF.

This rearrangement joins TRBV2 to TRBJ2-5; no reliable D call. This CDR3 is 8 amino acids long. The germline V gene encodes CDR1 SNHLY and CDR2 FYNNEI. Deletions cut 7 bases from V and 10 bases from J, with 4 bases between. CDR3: CASMIQYF. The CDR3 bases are TGTGCCAGCATGATCCAGTACTTC.

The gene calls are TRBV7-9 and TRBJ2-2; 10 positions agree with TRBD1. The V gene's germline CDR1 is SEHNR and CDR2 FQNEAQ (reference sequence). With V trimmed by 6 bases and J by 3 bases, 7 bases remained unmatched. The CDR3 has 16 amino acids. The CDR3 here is CASSRTGGDHTGELFF. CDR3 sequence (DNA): TGTGCCAGCAGTCGGACAGGGGGGGACCACACCGGGGAGCTGTTTTTT.

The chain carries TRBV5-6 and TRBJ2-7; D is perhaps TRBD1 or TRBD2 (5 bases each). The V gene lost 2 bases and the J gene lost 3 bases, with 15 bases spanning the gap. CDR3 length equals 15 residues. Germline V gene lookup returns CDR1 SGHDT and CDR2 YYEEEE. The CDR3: CASSLESGTSYEQYF. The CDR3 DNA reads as TGTGCCAGCAGCTTAGAGTCCGGGACCAGCTACGAGCAGTACTTC.

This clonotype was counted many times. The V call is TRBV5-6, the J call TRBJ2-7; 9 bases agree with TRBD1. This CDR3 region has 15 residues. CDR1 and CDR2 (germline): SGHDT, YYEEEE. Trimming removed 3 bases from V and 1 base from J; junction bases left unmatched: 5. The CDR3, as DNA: TGTGCCAGCAGCTCTACGGGACAGGGATCCTACGAGCAGTACTTC. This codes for CASSSTGQGSYEQYF.

The CDR3 DNA sequence: TGCAGTGCTAGAGTCCCAGGTTACAATGAGCAGTTCTTC. Protein: CSARVPGYNEQFF. V gene TRBV20-1 combines with J gene TRBJ2-1; no reliable D call. Trimming left V 1 base short and J 4 bases short, with 8 bases between. Looked up from germline, CDR1 is DFQATT and CDR2 is SNEGSKA (reference sequence). The CDR3 runs 13 residues.

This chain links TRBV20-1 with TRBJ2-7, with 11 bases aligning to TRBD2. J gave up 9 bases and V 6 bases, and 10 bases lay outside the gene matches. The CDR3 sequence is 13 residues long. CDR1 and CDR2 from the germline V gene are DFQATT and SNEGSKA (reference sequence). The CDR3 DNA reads TGCAGTGCGATTAGCGGGAGGGCCGGGGCGCAGTACTTC. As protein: CSAISGRAGAQYF.

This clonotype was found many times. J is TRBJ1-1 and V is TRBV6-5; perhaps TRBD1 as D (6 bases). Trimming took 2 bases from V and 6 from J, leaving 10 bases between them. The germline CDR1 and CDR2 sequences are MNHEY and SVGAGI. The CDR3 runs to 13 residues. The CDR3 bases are TGTGCCAGCAGTTACCGCTACAGGGCTGAAGCTTTCTTT. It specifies CASSYRYRAEAFF.

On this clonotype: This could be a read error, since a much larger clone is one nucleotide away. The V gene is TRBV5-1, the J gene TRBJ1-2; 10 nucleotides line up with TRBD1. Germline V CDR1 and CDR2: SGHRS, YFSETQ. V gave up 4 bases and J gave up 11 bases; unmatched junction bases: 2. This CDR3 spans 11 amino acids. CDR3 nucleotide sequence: TGCGCCAGCAGCCAGGGACAGGGGTACACCTTC. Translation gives CASSQGQGYTF.

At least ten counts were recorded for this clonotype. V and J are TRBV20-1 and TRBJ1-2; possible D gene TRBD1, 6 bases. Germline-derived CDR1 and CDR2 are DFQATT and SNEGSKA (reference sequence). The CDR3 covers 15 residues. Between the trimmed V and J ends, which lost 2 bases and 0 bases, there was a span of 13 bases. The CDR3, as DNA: TGCAGTGCTAGACGGGGGCTTACCTCTAACTATGGCTACACCTTC. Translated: CSARRGLTSNYGYTF.

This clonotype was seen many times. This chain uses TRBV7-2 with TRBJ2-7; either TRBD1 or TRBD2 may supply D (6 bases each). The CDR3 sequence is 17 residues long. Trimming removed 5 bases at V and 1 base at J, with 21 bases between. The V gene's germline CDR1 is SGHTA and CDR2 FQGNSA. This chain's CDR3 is CASSTGRVGGTSYEQYF. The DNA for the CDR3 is TGTGCCAGCAGCACCGGGCGGGTAGGCGGGACATCCTACGAGCAGTACTTC.

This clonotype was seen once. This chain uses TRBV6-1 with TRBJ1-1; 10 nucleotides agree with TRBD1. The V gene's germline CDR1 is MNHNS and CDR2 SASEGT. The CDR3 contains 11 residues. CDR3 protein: CVSTGTGESFF. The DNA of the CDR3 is TGTGTCAGTACCGGGACAGGGGAATCCTTCTTT.

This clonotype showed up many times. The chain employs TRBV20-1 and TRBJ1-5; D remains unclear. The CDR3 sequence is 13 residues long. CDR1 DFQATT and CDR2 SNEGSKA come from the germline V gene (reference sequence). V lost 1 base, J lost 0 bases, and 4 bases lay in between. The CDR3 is CSARVDSNQPQHF. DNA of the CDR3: TGCAGTGCTAGAGTAGATAGCAATCAGCCCCAGCATTTT.

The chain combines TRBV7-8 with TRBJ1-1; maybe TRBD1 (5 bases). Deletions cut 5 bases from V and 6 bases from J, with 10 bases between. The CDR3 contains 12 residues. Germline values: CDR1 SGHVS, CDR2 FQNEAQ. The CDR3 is CASSPRDAEAFF. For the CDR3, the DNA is TGTGCCAGCAGCCCGAGGGACGCTGAAGCTTTCTTT.

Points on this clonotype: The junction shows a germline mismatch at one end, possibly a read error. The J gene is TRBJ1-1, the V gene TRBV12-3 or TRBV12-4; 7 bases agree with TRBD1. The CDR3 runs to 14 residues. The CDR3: CASSSRQGRTVAFF. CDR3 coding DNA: TGTGCCAGCAGTTCCAGACAGGGCCGGACTGTAGCTTTCTTT.

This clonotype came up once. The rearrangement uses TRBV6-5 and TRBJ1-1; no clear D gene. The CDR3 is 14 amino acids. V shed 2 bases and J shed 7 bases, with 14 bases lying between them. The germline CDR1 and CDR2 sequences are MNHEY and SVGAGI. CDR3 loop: CASSYTGETNEAFF. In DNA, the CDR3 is TGTGCCAGCAGTTACACCGGGGAAACTAATGAAGCTTTCTTT.

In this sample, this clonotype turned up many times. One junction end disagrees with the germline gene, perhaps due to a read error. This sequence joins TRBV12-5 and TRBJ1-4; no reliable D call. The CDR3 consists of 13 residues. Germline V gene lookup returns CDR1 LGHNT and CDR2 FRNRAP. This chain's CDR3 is CASGHITDEKLFF. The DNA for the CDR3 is TGTGCTAGTGGCCACATAACTGATGAAAAACTGTTTTTT.

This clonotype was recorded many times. The CDR3 loop reads CASSYRDRTNTEAFF. DNA for the CDR3: TGCGCCAGCAGCTACCGGGACAGGACGAACACTGAAGCTTTCTTT. The chain links TRBV5-1 to TRBJ1-1, with 8 bases matching TRBD1. The V gene's germline CDR1 is SGHRS and CDR2 YFSETQ. With V trimmed by 3 bases and J by 1 base, 5 bases remained unmatched. There are 15 residues in the CDR3.

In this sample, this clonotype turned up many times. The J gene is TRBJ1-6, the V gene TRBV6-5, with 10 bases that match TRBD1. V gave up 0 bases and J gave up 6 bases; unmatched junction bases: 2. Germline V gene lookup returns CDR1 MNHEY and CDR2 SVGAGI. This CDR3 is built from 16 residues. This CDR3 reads CASSYSGTGVNSPLHF. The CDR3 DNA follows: TGTGCCAGCAGTTACTCCGGGACAGGGGTTAATTCACCCCTCCACTTT.

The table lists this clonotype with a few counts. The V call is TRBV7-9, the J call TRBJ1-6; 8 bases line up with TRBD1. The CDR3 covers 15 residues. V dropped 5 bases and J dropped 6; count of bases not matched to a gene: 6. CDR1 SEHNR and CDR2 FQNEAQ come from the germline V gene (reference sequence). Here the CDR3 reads CASSLGQGANSPLHF. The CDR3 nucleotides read TGTGCCAGCAGCCTAGGACAGGGTGCTAATTCACCCCTCCACTTT.

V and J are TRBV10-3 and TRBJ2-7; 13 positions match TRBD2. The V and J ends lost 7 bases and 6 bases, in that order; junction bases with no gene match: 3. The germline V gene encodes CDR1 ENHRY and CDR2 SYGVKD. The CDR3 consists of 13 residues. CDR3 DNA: TGTGCCATCAAAGGGACTAGCGGGACCGAGCAGTACTTC. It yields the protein CAIKGTSGTEQYF.

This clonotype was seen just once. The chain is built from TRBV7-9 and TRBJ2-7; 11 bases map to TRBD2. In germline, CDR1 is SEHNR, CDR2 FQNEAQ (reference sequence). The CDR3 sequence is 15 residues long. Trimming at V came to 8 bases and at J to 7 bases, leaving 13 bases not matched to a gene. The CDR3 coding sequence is TGTGCCAGCGGCGGGTTCGGTAGCGGGAGGGATGAGCAGTACTTC. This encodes CASGGFGSGRDEQYF. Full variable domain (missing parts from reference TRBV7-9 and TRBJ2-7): DTGVSQNPRHKITKRGQNVTFRCDPISEHNRLYWYRQTLGQGPEFLTYFQNEAQLEKSRLLSDRFSAERPKGSFSTLEIQRTEQGDSAMYLCASGGFGSGRDEQYFGPGTRLTVT.

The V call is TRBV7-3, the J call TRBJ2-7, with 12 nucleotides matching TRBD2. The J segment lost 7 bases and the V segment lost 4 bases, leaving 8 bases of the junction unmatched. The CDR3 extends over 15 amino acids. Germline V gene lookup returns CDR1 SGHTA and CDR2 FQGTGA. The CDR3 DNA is TGTGCCAGCAGCTCCTCTAGCGGGAGGGCCGATGAGCAGTACTTC. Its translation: CASSSSSGRADEQYF.

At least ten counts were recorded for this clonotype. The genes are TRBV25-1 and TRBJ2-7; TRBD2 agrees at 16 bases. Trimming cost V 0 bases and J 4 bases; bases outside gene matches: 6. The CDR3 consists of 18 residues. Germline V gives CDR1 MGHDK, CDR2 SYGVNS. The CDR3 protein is CASSEYGGTSGRGYEQYF. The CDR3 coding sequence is TGTGCCAGCAGTGAATATGGGGGGACTAGCGGGAGGGGATACGAGCAGTACTTC.

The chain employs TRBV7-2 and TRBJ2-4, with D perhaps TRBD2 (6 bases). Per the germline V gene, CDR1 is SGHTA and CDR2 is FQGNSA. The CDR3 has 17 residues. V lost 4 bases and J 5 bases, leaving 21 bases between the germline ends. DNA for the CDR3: TGTGCCAGCAGCTCAGAGCCCGGGACTCACGCCCAAAACATTCAGTACTTC. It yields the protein CASSSEPGTHAQNIQYF.

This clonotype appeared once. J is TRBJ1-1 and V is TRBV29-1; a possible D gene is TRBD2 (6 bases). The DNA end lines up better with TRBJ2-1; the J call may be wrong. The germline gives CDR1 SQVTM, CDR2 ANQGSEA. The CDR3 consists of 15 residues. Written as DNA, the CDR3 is TGCAGCGGCCCCGGGGGTAGCGAGAGACAAGATGAGCAGTTCTTC. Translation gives CSGPGGSERQDEQFF.

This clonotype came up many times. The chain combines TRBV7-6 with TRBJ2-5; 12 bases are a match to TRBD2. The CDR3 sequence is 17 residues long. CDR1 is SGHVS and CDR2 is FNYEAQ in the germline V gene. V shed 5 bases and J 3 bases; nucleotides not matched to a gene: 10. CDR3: CASSLVTSGSVKETQYF. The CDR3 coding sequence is TGTGCCAGCAGCCTGGTGACTAGCGGGAGTGTTAAAGAGACCCAGTACTTC.

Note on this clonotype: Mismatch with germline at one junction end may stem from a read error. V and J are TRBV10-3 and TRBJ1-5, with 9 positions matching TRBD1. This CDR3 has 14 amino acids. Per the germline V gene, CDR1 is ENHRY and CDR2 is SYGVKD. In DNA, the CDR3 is TGCGCCATCAGTAACAGGACAGGGGATCAGCCCCAGCATTTT. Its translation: CAISNRTGDQPQHF.

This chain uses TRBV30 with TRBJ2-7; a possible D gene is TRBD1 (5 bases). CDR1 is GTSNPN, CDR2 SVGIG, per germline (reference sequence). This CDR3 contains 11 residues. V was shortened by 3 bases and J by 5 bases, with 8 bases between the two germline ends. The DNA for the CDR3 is TGTGCCTGGAGAGGACACCACGAGCAGTACTTC. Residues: CAWRGHHEQYF.